This T cell receptor (beta chain) appears in the sequencing data of a study of beta chain features in type 1 diabetes. Study as a whole: Examination of sorted cells across all samples involved about 99 million cells.

Sequencing targeted expressed TCRB transcripts, as all isolated RNA had been reverse transcribed. Sequenced by immunoSEQ multiplex PCR; TCRdb stores in-frame clones only, minus some. The data show 11,000 to 15,000 clones, 65% seen once. Study-wide results and caveats: There was a moderate but significant shortening of TCRB CDR3s in all four CD4+ subsets of Type 1 diabetes patients.

V shed 1 base and J shed 0 bases, with 10 bases lying between them. CDR3 length: 16 residues. Looked up from germline, CDR1 is SEHNR and CDR2 is FQNEAQ (reference sequence). In the case of this clone: Its antigen is not known.

The sequence was collected from a woman between 18 and 29 years old with type 1 diabetes. The sequenced sample was stem cell memory CD4+ T cells from blood. The chain carries TRBV7-9 and TRBJ2-1; D is uncertain. This CDR3 is CASSLEVRSSYNEQFF. Here the CDR3 DNA reads TGTGCCAGCAGCTTAGAGGTGCGGAGCTCCTACAATGAGCAGTTCTTC.